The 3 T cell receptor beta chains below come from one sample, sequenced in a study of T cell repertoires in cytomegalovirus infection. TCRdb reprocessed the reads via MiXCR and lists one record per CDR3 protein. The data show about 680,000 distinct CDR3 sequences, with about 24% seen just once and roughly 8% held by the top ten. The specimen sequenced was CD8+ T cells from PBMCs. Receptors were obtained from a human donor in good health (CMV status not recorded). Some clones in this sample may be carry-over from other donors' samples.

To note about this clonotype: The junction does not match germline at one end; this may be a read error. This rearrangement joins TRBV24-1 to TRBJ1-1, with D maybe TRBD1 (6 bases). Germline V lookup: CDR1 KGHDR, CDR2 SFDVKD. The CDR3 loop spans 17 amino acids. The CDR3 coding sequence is TGTGCCACCGGTGAGCGAACACGGGACATCAAGAACACTGAAGCTTTCTTT. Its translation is CATGERTRDIKNTEAFF.

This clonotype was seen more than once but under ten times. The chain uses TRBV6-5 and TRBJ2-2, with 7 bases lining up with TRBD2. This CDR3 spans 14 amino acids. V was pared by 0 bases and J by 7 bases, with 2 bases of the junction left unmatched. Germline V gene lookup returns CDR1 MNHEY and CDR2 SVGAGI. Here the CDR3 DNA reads TGTGCCAGCAGTTACTCGAGGGACTACGGGGAGCTGTTTTTT. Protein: CASSYSRDYGELFF.

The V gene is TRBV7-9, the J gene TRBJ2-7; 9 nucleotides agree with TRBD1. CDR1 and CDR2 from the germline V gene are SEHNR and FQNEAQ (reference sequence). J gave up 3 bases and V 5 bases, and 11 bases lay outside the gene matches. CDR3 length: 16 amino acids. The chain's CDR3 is CASSHAPGTGNYEQYF. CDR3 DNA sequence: TGTGCCAGCAGCCACGCTCCCGGGACAGGGAACTACGAGCAGTACTTC.